Below, 24 T cell receptor beta chains from the same sample are listed, as sequenced in a study of identical twins. Each CDR3 protein is one row after TCRdb ran MiXCR on the 5' RACE reads. Counted here are 450,000 to 650,000 distinct CDR3 sequences, roughly 15% occurring once; the ten biggest clones make up around 0.4%. These records were also assigned to another study, of yellow fever vaccine responses in identical twins.

The specimen sequenced was CD4+ T cells sorted from blood. All receptors come from a young woman in good health.

The chain uses TRBV7-9 and TRBJ1-1; D unresolved. The CDR3 consists of 14 residues. Trimming took off 0 bases at V and 3 bases at J, with 8 bases between the two ends. CDR1 is SEHNR and CDR2 is FQNEAQ in the germline V gene (reference sequence). In nucleotides, the CDR3 is TGTGCCAGCAGCTTAGCATCGGAGTACACTGAAGCTTTCTTT. Residues: CASSLASEYTEAFF.

This clonotype was observed at least ten times. The chain couples TRBV2 to TRBJ2-1; no reliable D call. The length of the CDR3 is 14 residues. Germline values: CDR1 SNHLY, CDR2 FYNNEI. V was shortened by 10 bases and J by 5 bases, with 18 bases between the two germline ends. The CDR3 sequence is CATILQRSNNEQFF. Written as DNA, the CDR3 is TGTGCCACCATCCTACAGCGTTCCAACAATGAGCAGTTCTTC.

This clonotype was seen only a few times. V is TRBV6-5 and J is TRBJ2-1; possibly TRBD2 for D (6 bases). Germline V gives CDR1 MNHEY, CDR2 SVGAGI. Trimming shortened V by 2 bases and J by 2 bases, and 10 bases separated the two germline ends. The CDR3 is 15 residues long. As DNA, the CDR3 is TGTGCCAGCAGTTACGGGGGGAGTGCCTACAATGAGCAGTTCTTC. Encoded protein: CASSYGGSAYNEQFF.

The chain uses TRBV6-1 and TRBJ2-3, with TRBD1 identical over 7 bases. With 1 base clipped from V and 6 bases from J, the junction kept 7 bases outside the gene matches. The CDR3 loop spans 15 amino acids. Looked up from germline, CDR1 is MNHNS and CDR2 is SASEGT. The CDR3 spells CASSEVQGRMDTQYF. CDR3 nucleotide sequence: TGTGCCAGCAGTGAAGTACAGGGGCGAATGGATACGCAGTATTTT.

This clonotype was counted a few times. This rearrangement joins TRBV12-3 or TRBV12-4 to TRBJ2-2; 13 positions match TRBD2. The V gene end was trimmed by 1 base and the J gene end by 7 bases; junction bases not matched to a gene: 6. The CDR3 length is 17 residues. The CDR3 DNA reads TGTGCCAGCAGTTTAGGGACTAGCGGGAGTGTTTTCGGGGAGCTGTTTTTT. Protein: CASSLGTSGSVFGELFF.

This clonotype was seen a few times. The V and J genes are TRBV5-1 and TRBJ2-3; TRBD2 matches 10 bases. The length of the CDR3 is 16 residues. J lost 4 bases, V lost 0 bases, and 5 bases had no gene match. CDR1 is SGHRS, CDR2 YFSETQ, per germline. In DNA, the CDR3 is TGCGCCAGCAGCTTGGAAGCGGGGGGGCCGGCAGATACGCAGTATTTT. Protein: CASSLEAGGPADTQYF.

This chain connects TRBV5-1 to TRBJ2-5; the match to TRBD1 covers 7 bases. Losses at the gene ends were 4 bases for V and 3 bases for J; bases not matched to a gene: 12. The germline V gene has CDR1 SGHRS and CDR2 YFSETQ. This CDR3 spans 16 amino acids. CDR3 loop: CASSANRGVIKETQYF. DNA of the CDR3: TGCGCCAGCAGCGCAAACAGGGGCGTGATAAAAGAGACCCAGTACTTC.

This clonotype was seen only a few times. The chain recombines TRBV12-3 or TRBV12-4 with TRBJ1-6; no clear D gene. Trimming stripped 6 bases from V and 0 bases from J, with 9 bases between. CDR3 size: 15 residues. This chain's CDR3 is CASSRTASYNSPLHF. The CDR3 coding sequence is TGTGCCAGCAGCAGGACTGCCTCCTATAATTCACCCCTCCACTTT.

This clonotype has more than one count but fewer than ten. This rearrangement joins TRBV28 to TRBJ2-7, with D perhaps TRBD1 or TRBD2 (8 bases each). Germline assignment: CDR1 MDHEN and CDR2 SYDVKM. CDR3 length equals 14 residues. V was shortened by 6 bases and J by 9 bases, with 21 bases between the two germline ends. CDR3 region: CASRRDRLSGGQYF. In DNA, the CDR3 is TGTGCCAGCAGAAGGGACAGGCTAAGCGGGGGGCAGTACTTC. Supplemented by reference TRBV28 and TRBJ2-7, the full variable domain reads DVKVTQSSRYLVKRTGEKVFLECVQDMDHENMFWYRQDPGLGLRLIYFSYDVKMKEKGDIPEGYSVSREKKERFSLILESASTNQTSMYLCASRRDRLSGGQYFGPGTRLTVT.

This clonotype has just a few counts. The chain recombines TRBV6-1 with TRBJ2-2, with 8 bases identical to TRBD1. CDR1 is MNHNS, CDR2 SASEGT, per germline. V dropped 6 bases and J dropped 7; count of bases not matched to a gene: 7. The CDR3 runs 14 residues. CDR3 protein: CASRRTGFGGELFF. For the CDR3, the DNA is TGTGCCAGCAGAAGGACAGGGTTTGGCGGGGAGCTGTTTTTT.

The V and J genes are TRBV20-1 and TRBJ2-1; 11 bases map to TRBD2. The CDR3 sequence is 15 residues long. Per germline, CDR1 DFQATT and CDR2 SNEGSKA (reference sequence). After removal of 3 bases from V and 6 bases from J, the junction contained 7 bases not matched to a gene. CDR3 in amino acids: CSASSETSGTNEQFF. The CDR3 DNA follows: TGCAGTGCTAGTTCTGAGACTAGCGGGACCAATGAGCAGTTCTTC.

The sample holds a few counts of this clonotype. The V gene is TRBV28, the J gene TRBJ2-1; D is unclear. Trimming took off 4 bases at V and 14 bases at J, with 12 bases between the two ends. The V gene's germline CDR1 is MDHEN and CDR2 SYDVKM. The length of the CDR3 is 11 residues. For the CDR3, the DNA is TGTGCCAGCAGTTCGACCAAGAATAAGTTCTTC. Protein sequence: CASSSTKNKFF.

A few counts support this clonotype. The rearrangement links TRBV6-9 to TRBJ2-2; 9 bases match TRBD2. This CDR3 has 19 amino acids. Unmatched junction bases numbered 16, after V lost 6 bases and J lost 2 bases. CDR1 is MNHGY, CDR2 SVAAGI, per germline. CDR3 DNA sequence: TGTGCCAGCAGCTTCCATGAGGCGGGGGGGCACGGAAACACCGGGGAGCTGTTTTTT. Translating it yields CASSFHEAGGHGNTGELFF.

This clonotype was found a few times. This chain links TRBV3-1 with TRBJ1-1; TRBD1 agrees at 9 bases. V was clipped by 4 bases and J by 4 bases; unmatched bases: 4. The germline V gene has CDR1 LGHDT and CDR2 YNNKEL (reference sequence). The CDR3 is 14 residues long. In nucleotides, the CDR3 is TGTGCCAGCAGCCTCGGGACAGGGATCACTGAAGCTTTCTTT. Amino acid sequence: CASSLGTGITEAFF. Together with reference TRBV3-1 and TRBJ1-1, the CDR3 gives the full variable domain: DTAVSQTPKYLVTQMGNDKSIKCEQNLGHDTMYWYKQDSKKFLKIMFSYNNKELIINETVPNRFSPKSPDKAHLNLHINSLELGDSAVYFCASSLGTGITEAFFGQGTRLTVV.

This clonotype has more than one count but fewer than ten. V is TRBV15 and J is TRBJ2-1, with TRBD2 identical over 9 bases. V dropped 0 bases and J dropped 8; count of bases not matched to a gene: 5. CDR1 is LNHNV and CDR2 is YYDKDF in the germline V gene (reference sequence). The CDR3 totals 15 residues. CDR3 sequence: CATSRDGTSFDEQFF. The CDR3 nucleotides are TGTGCCACCAGCAGAGATGGGACTAGCTTCGATGAGCAGTTCTTC.

This rearrangement joins TRBV18 to TRBJ2-7; 16 bases match TRBD2. CDR1 and CDR2 (germline): KGHSH, LQKENI. V shed 3 bases, J shed 3 bases, and the junction held 5 bases outside the gene matches. The CDR3 totals 17 residues. CDR3 nucleotides: TGTGCCAGCTCACCCGGGACTAGCGGGAGGGCCCTCTACGAGCAGTACTTC. Its protein is CASSPGTSGRALYEQYF.

The genes are TRBV7-9 and TRBJ2-7; no reliable D call. Germline loops: CDR1 SEHNR, CDR2 FQNEAQ (reference sequence). V gave up 2 bases and J gave up 4 bases, with 9 bases separating them. CDR3 length equals 13 residues. In DNA form, the CDR3 reads TGTGCCAGCAGCTTAATCGGGTCTTACGAGCAGTACGTC. Translated, it gives CASSLIGSYEQYV.

This clonotype showed up just a few times. This rearrangement joins TRBV27 to TRBJ2-7; 12 bases line up with TRBD2. Germline V gene lookup returns CDR1 MNHEY and CDR2 SMNVEV (reference sequence). V gave up 5 bases and J gave up 2 bases; unmatched junction bases: 7. The CDR3 is 16 amino acids. The CDR3 is CASSLLGLAGTYEQYF. Written as DNA, the CDR3 is TGTGCCAGCAGTCTCCTAGGACTAGCGGGAACCTACGAGCAGTACTTC.

The V call is TRBV5-1, the J call TRBJ2-3; 10 positions agree with TRBD2. V shed 0 bases, J shed 2 bases, and the junction held 6 bases outside the gene matches. Germline V lookup: CDR1 SGHRS, CDR2 YFSETQ. This CDR3 comprises 17 residues. CDR3 sequence (DNA): TGCGCCAGCAGCTTGGATCGGCTAGCGGGAGCCACAGATACGCAGTATTTT. It translates to CASSLDRLAGATDTQYF.

The chain employs TRBV20-1 and TRBJ2-2; TRBD1 is a possible D gene (5 bases). The germline V gene encodes CDR1 DFQATT and CDR2 SNEGSKA (reference sequence). The CDR3 runs 12 residues. The ends were cut back, 6 bases at V and 4 bases at J, with 9 bases in the middle. Written as DNA, the CDR3 is TGCAGTGCCAGGGATTTCACCGGGGAGCTGTTTTTT. Its protein is CSARDFTGELFF.

The chain employs TRBV5-1 and TRBJ2-2, with D possibly being TRBD2 (5 bases). V was pared by 0 bases and J by 6 bases, with 12 bases between. This CDR3 has 15 residues. Germline assignment: CDR1 SGHRS and CDR2 YFSETQ. CDR3 sequence (DNA): TGCGCCAGCAGCTTGGTAGGACTGGTTGCCGGGGAGCTGTTTTTT. It encodes CASSLVGLVAGELFF.

The table lists this clonotype with a few counts. V usage is TRBV10-2 and J usage is TRBJ1-5, with D possibly matching TRBD1 (6 bases). The CDR3 length is 15 residues. Germline lookup yields CDR1 WSHSY and CDR2 SAAADI. Trimming removed 0 bases at V and 7 bases at J, with 13 bases between. The CDR3 loop reads CASSESPPQGQPQHF. The CDR3 region has the DNA TGCGCCAGCAGTGAGTCCCCGCCACAGGGCCAGCCCCAGCATTTT.

This clonotype appeared a few times. The CDR3 loop is CASGEQWNTEAFF. CDR3 nucleotide sequence: TGCGCCAGCGGGGAACAGTGGAACACTGAAGCTTTCTTT. The chain couples TRBV10-2 to TRBJ1-1; D remains unclear. Between the trimmed V and J ends, which lost 8 bases and 1 base, there was a span of 11 bases. Per the germline V gene, CDR1 is WSHSY and CDR2 is SAAADI. The CDR3 spans 13 residues.

The chain has TRBV20-1 and TRBJ2-2; D uncertain. Germline V gives CDR1 DFQATT, CDR2 SNEGSKA (reference sequence). V gave up 0 bases and J gave up 0 bases, with 11 bases separating them. The CDR3 runs to 16 residues. The CDR3 DNA reads as TGCAGTGCTAGAGATTCGGATCTGGCGAACACCGGGGAGCTGTTTTTT. Translated: CSARDSDLANTGELFF.